Listed here is a single T cell receptor (beta chain). The repertoire was sequenced with immunoSEQ multiplex PCR; TCRdb's copy has only in-frame clones and lacks some. The sample carries about 43,000 clones, under 75% recorded once. The source of the sample is a study of PD-1 blockade in classical Hodgkin lymphoma. The CDR3 consists of 17 residues. Germline values: CDR1 SGHDN, CDR2 FVKESK. Trimming cost V 4 bases and J 4 bases, with 19 bases left between them. Relapse was seen in all patients after autologous stem cell transplantation, and brentuximab vedotin exposure was variable. Sequenced material: peripheral blood mononuclear cells (PBMCs), taken before the second cycle of nivolumab. The rearrangement uses TRBV14 and TRBJ2-2, with a tentative D call TRBD1 (7 bases). The TCR sequence derives from a human donor with classical Hodgkin lymphoma. CDR3 DNA: TGTGCCAGCAGCCCCCGGGGGACAGCCCGGGGCACCGGGGAGCTGTTTTTT. Its protein product is CASSPRGTARGTGELFF.